This is a list of T cell receptor beta chains from one sample in a study of graft-versus-host responses after intestinal transplantation. The method was immunoSEQ multiplex PCR; TCRdb's version includes in-frame clones alone and lacks a portion of them. The data contain some 90,000 clones, 80% to 95% of them singletons. Their antigens remain unidentified. The sample consisted of unstimulated CD8+ T cells sorted from spleen or lymph node cells, taken before intestinal transplant. These receptors came from a human donor who received an intestinal transplant. Each CDR3 is given with its conserved first and last residue. Fields, in order: J gene, clone size, V gene, D gene, CDR3 protein, CDR3 DNA. The D gene is left open where the match is weak. Not every row has a clone size; where given, it reads once, few, many or a size class.

j_call: TRBJ2-1
clone_size: few
v_call: TRBV29-1
d_call: NA
cdr3_aa: CSVEDQGRRSYNEQFF
cdr3_nt: TGCAGCGTTGAAGATCAGGGCAGGAGATCCTACAATGAGCAGTTCTTC

j_call: TRBJ2-7
clone_size: NA
v_call: TRBV30
d_call: NA
cdr3_aa: CAWSVGGDRDYEQYF
cdr3_nt: TGTGCCTGGAGTGTAGGAGGGGATAGAGACTACGAGCAGTACTTC

j_call: TRBJ1-1
clone_size: NA
v_call: TRBV7-8
d_call: NA
cdr3_aa: CASVGPLNTEAFF
cdr3_nt: TGTGCCAGCGTGGGGCCCCTGAACACTGAAGCTTTCTTT

j_call: TRBJ2-1
clone_size: NA
v_call: TRBV27
d_call: NA
cdr3_aa: CASSSRQRWGLLIYNEQFF
cdr3_nt: TGTGCCAGCAGTTCTCGCCAACGATGGGGGCTGCTCATCTACAATGAGCAGTTCTTC

j_call: TRBJ2-3
clone_size: NA
v_call: TRBV28
d_call: TRBD2
cdr3_aa: CASSLLPSGRATDTQYF
cdr3_nt: TGTGCCAGCAGTTTATTGCCTAGCGGGAGGGCTACAGATACGCAGTATTTT

j_call: TRBJ2-7
clone_size: NA
v_call: TRBV9
d_call: TRBD2
cdr3_aa: CASSVHGGGVYEQYF
cdr3_nt: TGTGCCAGCAGCGTTCACGGCGGGGGGGTCTACGAGCAGTACTTC

j_call: TRBJ1-1
clone_size: few
v_call: TRBV4-1
d_call: NA
cdr3_aa: CASSRQEGTEAFF
cdr3_nt: TGCGCCAGCAGCCGACAGGAAGGGACTGAAGCTTTCTTT

j_call: TRBJ1-2
clone_size: NA
v_call: TRBV4-1
d_call: NA
cdr3_aa: CASSRVLGEDYGYTF
cdr3_nt: TGCGCCAGCAGCCGAGTACTCGGGGAAGACTATGGCTACACCTTC

j_call: TRBJ2-1
clone_size: NA
v_call: TRBV20-1
d_call: TRBD2
cdr3_aa: CSARIGREFF
cdr3_nt: TGCAGTGCTAGGATTGGGAGGGAGTTCTTC

j_call: TRBJ2-1
clone_size: NA
v_call: TRBV4-3
d_call: NA
cdr3_aa: CASSQARVDEQFF
cdr3_nt: TGCGCCAGCAGCCAAGCGAGGGTTGATGAGCAGTTCTTC

j_call: TRBJ2-1
clone_size: NA
v_call: TRBV19
d_call: NA
cdr3_aa: CASSITENNEQFF
cdr3_nt: TGTGCCAGTAGTATCACAGAAAACAATGAGCAGTTCTTC

j_call: TRBJ1-4
clone_size: NA
v_call: TRBV11-3
d_call: NA
cdr3_aa: CASSLTGNEKLFF
cdr3_nt: TGTGCCAGCAGCTTAACAGGGAATGAAAAACTGTTTTTT

j_call: TRBJ2-7
clone_size: NA
v_call: TRBV4-1
d_call: NA
cdr3_aa: CASSQVERAPYEQYF
cdr3_nt: TGCGCCAGCAGCCAAGTTGAGCGGGCACCCTACGAGCAGTACTTC

j_call: TRBJ2-7
clone_size: NA
v_call: TRBV19
d_call: NA
cdr3_aa: CASSITPSHEQYF
cdr3_nt: TGTGCCAGTAGTATCACCCCGAGCCACGAGCAGTACTTC

j_call: TRBJ2-5
clone_size: NA
v_call: TRBV28
d_call: TRBD2
cdr3_aa: CASSWTDSGRETQYF
cdr3_nt: TGTGCCAGCAGTTGGACAGATAGCGGGAGAGAGACCCAGTACTTC

j_call: TRBJ1-1
clone_size: NA
v_call: TRBV30
d_call: NA
cdr3_aa: CAWSAGNIEAFF
cdr3_nt: TGTGCCTGGAGTGCGGGGAATATTGAAGCTTTCTTT

j_call: TRBJ2-5
clone_size: NA
v_call: TRBV19
d_call: NA
cdr3_aa: CAIQRETQYF
cdr3_nt: TGTGCCATCCAGCGGGAGACCCAGTACTTC

j_call: TRBJ2-2
clone_size: NA
v_call: TRBV29-1
d_call: TRBD2
cdr3_aa: CSVGGGTSATGELFF
cdr3_nt: TGCAGCGTTGGGGGGGGGACTAGCGCGACCGGGGAGCTGTTTTTT

j_call: TRBJ1-1
clone_size: NA
v_call: TRBV5-1
d_call: NA
cdr3_aa: CASSLEDSMNTEAFF
cdr3_nt: TGCGCCAGCAGCTTGGAGGACTCAATGAACACTGAAGCTTTCTTT

j_call: TRBJ2-7
clone_size: NA
v_call: TRBV7-8
d_call: NA
cdr3_aa: CASNRGGAYEQYF
cdr3_nt: TGTGCCAGCAACCGAGGGGGGGCCTACGAGCAGTACTTC

j_call: TRBJ2-3
clone_size: NA
v_call: TRBV11-2
d_call: NA
cdr3_aa: CASFGISSTDTQYF
cdr3_nt: TGTGCCAGCTTCGGGATCAGCAGCACAGATACGCAGTATTTT

j_call: TRBJ2-1
clone_size: NA
v_call: TRBV4-1
d_call: TRBD2
cdr3_aa: CASSDLAGEYNEQFF
cdr3_nt: TGCGCCAGCAGTGACCTAGCGGGAGAGTACAATGAGCAGTTCTTC

j_call: TRBJ2-2
clone_size: NA
v_call: TRBV7-3
d_call: NA
cdr3_aa: CASSLIGEAGELFF
cdr3_nt: TGTGCCAGCAGCTTAATCGGGGAGGCCGGGGAGCTGTTTTTT

j_call: TRBJ2-7
clone_size: NA
v_call: TRBV13
d_call: NA
cdr3_aa: CASSLYDGYSYEQYF
cdr3_nt: TGTGCCAGCAGCTTATACGACGGGTATAGCTACGAGCAGTACTTC

j_call: TRBJ2-7
clone_size: NA
v_call: TRBV27
d_call: NA
cdr3_aa: CASSGGGPYEQYF
cdr3_nt: TGTGCCAGCAGTGGTGGGGGCCCCTACGAGCAGTACTTC

j_call: TRBJ1-1
clone_size: NA
v_call: TRBV19
d_call: NA
cdr3_aa: CASSIVPQGSTEAFF
cdr3_nt: TGTGCCAGTAGTATAGTACCGCAGGGGAGCACTGAAGCTTTCTTT

j_call: TRBJ1-6
clone_size: NA
v_call: TRBV27
d_call: TRBD1
cdr3_aa: CASSNQGVNSPLHF
cdr3_nt: TGTGCCAGCAGCAATCAGGGGGTAAATTCACCCCTCCACTTT

j_call: TRBJ2-7
clone_size: NA
v_call: TRBV19
d_call: TRBD2
cdr3_aa: CASSMSWRLAEGAVEQYF
cdr3_nt: TGTGCCAGTAGTATGAGTTGGCGACTAGCGGAGGGGGCGGTCGAGCAGTACTTC

j_call: TRBJ2-7
clone_size: NA
v_call: TRBV6-5
d_call: NA
cdr3_aa: CASRLQLGASYEQYF
cdr3_nt: TGTGCCAGCAGGCTACAATTGGGGGCGAGCTACGAGCAGTACTTC

j_call: TRBJ2-1
clone_size: NA
v_call: TRBV5-1
d_call: NA
cdr3_aa: CASSLGLTIYNEQFF
cdr3_nt: TGCGCCAGCAGCTTGGGACTGACTATATACAATGAGCAGTTCTTC

j_call: TRBJ2-1
clone_size: NA
v_call: TRBV6-1
d_call: TRBD2
cdr3_aa: CASKREVGGNEQFF
cdr3_nt: TGTGCCAGCAAGCGGGAGGTTGGAGGCAATGAGCAGTTCTTC

j_call: TRBJ2-7
clone_size: NA
v_call: TRBV27
d_call: NA
cdr3_aa: CASSPLPGSHEQYF
cdr3_nt: TGTGCCAGCAGTCCTTTACCGGGATCCCACGAGCAGTACTTC

j_call: TRBJ1-2
clone_size: NA
v_call: TRBV13
d_call: TRBD1
cdr3_aa: CASSSDREFGYTF
cdr3_nt: TGTGCCAGCAGCTCGGACAGGGAATTTGGCTACACCTTC

j_call: TRBJ1-2
clone_size: NA
v_call: TRBV7-9
d_call: NA
cdr3_aa: CASREPGLRADGYTF
cdr3_nt: TGTGCCAGCAGGGAACCGGGACTCCGAGCCGATGGCTACACCTTC

j_call: TRBJ2-7
clone_size: NA
v_call: TRBV7-9
d_call: TRBD2
cdr3_aa: CASSSNDVERGVYEQYF
cdr3_nt: TGTGCCAGCAGCTCCAATGACGTTGAGCGGGGAGTCTACGAGCAGTACTTC

j_call: TRBJ1-2
clone_size: NA
v_call: TRBV11-2
d_call: TRBD1
cdr3_aa: CASSARQGEAYGYTF
cdr3_nt: TGTGCCAGCAGCGCCCGACAGGGTGAGGCCTATGGCTACACCTTC

j_call: TRBJ1-6
clone_size: NA
v_call: TRBV10-3
d_call: TRBD1
cdr3_aa: CAIREQTTGSPLHF
cdr3_nt: TGTGCCATCAGAGAGCAAACGACAGGGTCACCCCTCCACTTT

j_call: TRBJ2-2
clone_size: NA
v_call: TRBV28
d_call: TRBD2
cdr3_aa: CASSWTSGSTGELFF
cdr3_nt: TGTGCCAGCAGCTGGACTAGCGGGAGTACCGGGGAGCTGTTTTTT

j_call: TRBJ2-1
clone_size: few
v_call: TRBV6-4
d_call: NA
cdr3_aa: CASSDSSGHNEQFF
cdr3_nt: TGTGCCAGCAGTGACTCTAGCGGTCACAATGAGCAGTTCTTC

j_call: TRBJ2-5
clone_size: NA
v_call: TRBV6-5
d_call: TRBD2
cdr3_aa: CASSSAWGGPETQYF
cdr3_nt: TGTGCCAGCAGTTCGGCGTGGGGGGGACCTGAGACCCAGTACTTC

j_call: TRBJ2-3
clone_size: NA
v_call: TRBV7-3
d_call: TRBD2
cdr3_aa: CASSLLSGGAGDTQYF
cdr3_nt: TGTGCCAGCAGCTTACTCAGCGGGGGGGCTGGAGATACGCAGTATTTT

j_call: TRBJ2-1
clone_size: NA
v_call: TRBV7-9
d_call: TRBD2
cdr3_aa: CASSSTRGDYNEQFF
cdr3_nt: TGTGCCAGCAGCTCCACGCGGGGGGATTACAATGAGCAGTTCTTC

j_call: TRBJ1-1
clone_size: NA
v_call: TRBV28
d_call: TRBD1
cdr3_aa: CASTWTGGGTEAFF
cdr3_nt: TGTGCCAGCACCTGGACAGGGGGAGGCACTGAAGCTTTCTTT

j_call: TRBJ2-1
clone_size: NA
v_call: TRBV19
d_call: TRBD1
cdr3_aa: CASSMGDRAYNEQFF
cdr3_nt: TGTGCCAGTAGTATGGGGGACAGGGCATACAATGAGCAGTTCTTC

j_call: TRBJ2-5
clone_size: NA
v_call: TRBV5-1
d_call: TRBD2
cdr3_aa: CASSLGTSGRETQYF
cdr3_nt: TGCGCCAGCAGCTTGGGGACTAGCGGGAGAGAGACCCAGTACTTC

j_call: TRBJ1-4
clone_size: NA
v_call: TRBV19
d_call: NA
cdr3_aa: CASSTGVKLFF
cdr3_nt: TGTGCCAGTAGTACAGGGGTAAAACTGTTTTTT

j_call: TRBJ2-1
clone_size: NA
v_call: TRBV9
d_call: NA
cdr3_aa: CASSVVAGLPYNEQFF
cdr3_nt: TGTGCCAGCAGCGTAGTGGCGGGGCTACCCTACAATGAGCAGTTCTTC

j_call: TRBJ2-5
clone_size: NA
v_call: TRBV19
d_call: TRBD1
cdr3_aa: CASSLLDRGQETQYF
cdr3_nt: TGTGCCAGTAGTCTATTAGACAGGGGCCAAGAGACCCAGTACTTC

j_call: TRBJ2-1
clone_size: NA
v_call: TRBV7-9
d_call: TRBD2
cdr3_aa: CASSPRTSGTHNEQFF
cdr3_nt: TGTGCCAGCAGCCCCCGGACTAGCGGGACCCACAATGAGCAGTTCTTC

j_call: TRBJ1-1
clone_size: few
v_call: TRBV2
d_call: NA
cdr3_aa: CASPIGEVGTEAFF
cdr3_nt: TGTGCCAGCCCTATTGGGGAGGTCGGAACTGAAGCTTTCTTT

j_call: TRBJ1-5
clone_size: once
v_call: TRBV6-4
d_call: NA
cdr3_aa: CASSDSWTDSNQPQHF
cdr3_nt: TGTGCCAGCAGTGACTCATGGACAGATAGCAATCAGCCCCAGCATTTT

j_call: TRBJ2-3
clone_size: NA
v_call: TRBV10-1
d_call: TRBD2
cdr3_aa: CASSEGTTSTDTQYF
cdr3_nt: TGCGCCAGCAGTGAGGGGACTACCTCCACAGATACGCAGTATTTT

j_call: TRBJ1-1
clone_size: NA
v_call: TRBV21-1
d_call: NA
cdr3_aa: CASSQARTALNTEAFF
cdr3_nt: TGTGCCAGCAGCCAAGCAAGGACAGCTTTGAACACTGAAGCTTTCTTT

j_call: TRBJ2-5
clone_size: NA
v_call: TRBV2
d_call: NA
cdr3_aa: CASSETTAYQETQYF
cdr3_nt: TGTGCCAGCAGTGAAACGACTGCGTACCAAGAGACCCAGTACTTC

j_call: TRBJ2-1
clone_size: NA
v_call: TRBV11-2
d_call: TRBD1
cdr3_aa: CASSPTGTGMVNEQFF
cdr3_nt: TGTGCCAGCAGCCCAACCGGGACAGGGATGGTGAATGAGCAGTTCTTC

j_call: TRBJ2-1
clone_size: NA
v_call: TRBV18
d_call: NA
cdr3_aa: CASSLQYNEQFF
cdr3_nt: TGTGCCAGCTCACTGCAGTACAATGAGCAGTTCTTC